This T cell receptor beta chain originates from a study of CD8 T cells in ankylosing spondylitis listed by TCRdb under 2017. Regarding the study in general: The study profiled T cell receptor beta repertoires in healthy donors and ankylosing spondylitis patients to find disease-linked TCR variants. In total, the full study cohort was made up of approximately 99 healthy donors and about two dozen ankylosing spondylitis patients. Samples of peripheral blood were taken, and for ankylosing spondylitis patients, synovial fluid was collected as well.

From its cysteine to its phenylalanine, the CDR3 spans 15 amino acids. The CDR3 DNA has 45 bases and is translated from base 1. Trimmed from V: 5 bases; trimmed from J: 5 bases; junction bases lacking a gene match: 11. The germline V gene sets CDR1 to SGHTA and CDR2 to FQGNSA. General findings and caveats noted by the study authors: Some motif variants had previously been reported in the synovial fluid and blood of reactive arthritis patients, which suggests shared mechanisms of disease initiation. The disease-linked clones had a CD8+ phenotype and were found at relatively low frequencies in peripheral blood. According to the report, matched synovial fluid samples from ankylosing spondylitis patients were significantly enriched for the disease-linked clones. Blood from ankylosing spondylitis patients appeared to be characterized by a TCR beta motif made up of several highly homologous amino acid variants.

This clonotype was found a few times. The antigen this receptor binds is unknown. No much larger clonotype is one base removed from it; base qualities were not supplied. Reads for this sample came from an Illumina HiSeq 2500. Quantitative 5'-RACE with molecular barcodes was used to prepare TCR beta libraries. Under the source paper's analysis protocol: Disease-linked TCR variants were identified with a new computational method built on a probabilistic model of VDJ rearrangement. The public reads were reanalyzed by TCRdb: fastp trimming at Q25, MiXCR alignment, in-frame beta chains only. Entries that share a CDR3 protein sequence are merged under the most common genes and DNA. Here the V and J calls rest on TCRdb's processing, not on the authors' analysis. Counted in this sample were under 200,000 distinct CDR3 sequences; around a tenth of them appeared once. The top ten clones comprise 25% to 35% of the sample.

The clonotype originates from a male donor with ankylosing spondylitis or in good health (not recorded which). This receptor chain uses TRBV7-2 and TRBJ2-5, with TRBD1 identical over 7 junction bases. The sample was blood, either unsorted or a sorted T cell fraction (not recorded which). The DNA is as follows: TGTGCCAGCAGCCCCAGACAGGGTGTGGGGGAGACCCAGTACTTC. It is translated as CASSPRQGVGETQYF.